A single T cell receptor beta chain is shown here with its context. This sample is part of a study of technical replicates of blood from several donors. The CDR3 is made up of 12 amino acids. V was pared by 8 bases and J by 4 bases, with 11 bases between. Looked up from germline, CDR1 is MNHNS and CDR2 is SASEGT. Produced via immunoSEQ multiplex PCR; TCRdb's table is partial and in-frame only. Of 65,000 to 95,000 clones in the sample, more than 95% were seen once. This clonotype originated in a human donor in good health. Source material: T cells isolated from PBMCs. The genes are TRBV6-1 and TRBJ1-2; TRBD1 is a possible D gene (5 bases). The CDR3 region is CASQGNSYGYTF. The CDR3 DNA is TGTGCCAGCCAGGGAAACTCCTATGGCTACACCTTC.